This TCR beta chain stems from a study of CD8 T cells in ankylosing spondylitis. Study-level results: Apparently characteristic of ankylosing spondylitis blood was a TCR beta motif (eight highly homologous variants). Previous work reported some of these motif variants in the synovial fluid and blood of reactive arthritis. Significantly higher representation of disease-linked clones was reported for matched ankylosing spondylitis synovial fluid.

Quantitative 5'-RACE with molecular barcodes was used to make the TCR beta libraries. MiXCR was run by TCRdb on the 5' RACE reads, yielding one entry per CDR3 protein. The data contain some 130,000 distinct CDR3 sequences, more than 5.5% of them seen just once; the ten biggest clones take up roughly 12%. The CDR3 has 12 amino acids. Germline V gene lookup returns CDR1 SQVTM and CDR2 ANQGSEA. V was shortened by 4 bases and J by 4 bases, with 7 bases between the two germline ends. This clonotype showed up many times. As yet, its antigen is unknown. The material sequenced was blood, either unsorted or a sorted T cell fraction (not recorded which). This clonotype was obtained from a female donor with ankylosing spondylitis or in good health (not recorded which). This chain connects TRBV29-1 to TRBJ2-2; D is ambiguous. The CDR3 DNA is TGCAGCGTTGGTCGAAGCACCGGGGAGCTGTTTTTT. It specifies CSVGRSTGELFF.